Below, 9 T cell receptor beta chains from the same sample are listed, as sequenced in a study of OX40 agonist ivuxolimab in advanced cancers. The library was prepared using the immunoSEQ multiplex PCR assay. TCRdb took over this immuneACCESS table, retaining in-frame rearrangements with V and J assigned. Such tables are incomplete; in checked studies, under half of the missing clones stem from an unresolved V gene, and the remainder is unexplained. This sample lists under 90,000 clones; under 95% were detected once. Jointly, the top ten make up roughly an eighth of the sample. The sequencing here drew on CD4+ or CD8+ T cells sorted from blood, taken in a trial of the OX40 agonist ivuxolimab. The receptors were sampled from an adult with an advanced solid tumor such as melanoma, head and neck, liver or kidney cancer.

This chain connects TRBV9 to TRBJ2-3, with D possibly TRBD1 on 6 matching bases. Trimming removed 4 bases from V and 9 bases from J, with 21 bases in between. CDR3 length: 15 residues. Germline lookup yields CDR1 SGDLS and CDR2 YYNGEE. CDR3 in DNA: TGTGCCAGCAGCCCCAGGGGTCCACCTCCTCCCACGCAGTATTTT. This gives the protein CASSPRGPPPPTQYF.

The V call is TRBV6-4, the J call TRBJ2-1; TRBD1 matches 9 bases. Germline values: CDR1 MRHNA, CDR2 SNTAGT. The trim removed 2 bases at V and 2 bases at J, leaving 1 base unmatched. The CDR3 spans 15 residues. The CDR3 is CASSDGTGPYNEQFF. CDR3 bases: TGTGCCAGCAGTGACGGGACAGGGCCCTACAATGAGCAGTTCTTC.

This chain joins TRBV19 and TRBJ2-1; 7 bases match TRBD1. The junction had 6 bases not matched to a gene; V was cut back by 1 base and J by 3 bases. CDR3 size: 16 residues. CDR1 is LNHDA and CDR2 is SQIVND in the germline V gene (reference sequence). The CDR3: CASSIVTGQFYNEQFF. The CDR3 region has the DNA TGTGCCAGTAGTATAGTAACGGGACAGTTCTACAATGAGCAGTTCTTC.

V and J are TRBV4-3 and TRBJ1-2, with D unclear. The CDR3 sequence is 14 residues long. Trimming shortened V by 7 bases and J by 2 bases, and 14 bases separated the two germline ends. Germline CDR1 is LGHNA and CDR2 is YSLEER. CDR3 sequence (DNA): TGCGCCAGCACCCCATATAGAGGAAACTATGGCTACACCTTC. It specifies CASTPYRGNYGYTF.

The chain has TRBV11-2 and TRBJ2-2, with D possibly matching TRBD1 (6 bases). Germline V gives CDR1 SGHAT, CDR2 FQNNGV. Trimming cost V 5 bases and J 2 bases, with 12 bases left between them. The CDR3 runs to 15 residues. The CDR3 reads CASSELQGNTGELFF. The DNA for the CDR3 is TGTGCCAGCAGCGAATTACAGGGAAACACCGGGGAGCTGTTTTTT.

DNA of the CDR3: TGTGCCAGCAGCTCCCTTAGCCGGACTAACAGGGATTGGAATGAGCAGTTCTTC. Translated, it gives CASSSLSRTNRDWNEQFF. The gene calls are TRBV7-9 and TRBJ2-1; either TRBD1 or TRBD2 may fit D (6 bases each). Trimming took 4 bases from V and 7 from J, leaving 26 bases between them. This CDR3 has 18 residues. Germline V CDR1 and CDR2: SEHNR, FQNEAQ (reference sequence).

This clone has only one observation. V usage is TRBV27 and J usage is TRBJ2-7; 10 bases agree with TRBD1. This CDR3 contains 16 residues. Germline CDR1 is MNHEY and CDR2 is SMNVEV (reference sequence). V shed 5 bases, J shed 0 bases, and the junction held 7 bases outside the gene matches. CDR3 nucleotide sequence: TGTGCCAGCAGTGCTCTTCGGACAGGGGGCTCCTACGAGCAGTACTTC. Protein product: CASSALRTGGSYEQYF.

The rearrangement joins TRBV27 to TRBJ2-2, with unresolved D. The germline V gene has CDR1 MNHEY and CDR2 SMNVEV (reference sequence). The CDR3 contains 12 residues. The V end was cut by 5 bases, the J end by 7 bases, with 8 bases between. This CDR3 reads CASSLLGGELFF. The CDR3 DNA follows: TGTGCCAGCAGTCTCTTGGGCGGGGAGCTGTTTTTT.

The chain is built from TRBV29-1 and TRBJ2-7; perhaps TRBD1 as D (6 bases). CDR3 length: 16 residues. Germline CDR1 reads SQVTM; CDR2 reads ANQGSEA. V lost 2 bases and J 2 bases, leaving 19 bases between the germline ends. CDR3 DNA sequence: TGCAGCGTTGAACCCCAGAGTCCAGGGGACCCCTACGAGCAGTACTTC. It encodes CSVEPQSPGDPYEQYF.